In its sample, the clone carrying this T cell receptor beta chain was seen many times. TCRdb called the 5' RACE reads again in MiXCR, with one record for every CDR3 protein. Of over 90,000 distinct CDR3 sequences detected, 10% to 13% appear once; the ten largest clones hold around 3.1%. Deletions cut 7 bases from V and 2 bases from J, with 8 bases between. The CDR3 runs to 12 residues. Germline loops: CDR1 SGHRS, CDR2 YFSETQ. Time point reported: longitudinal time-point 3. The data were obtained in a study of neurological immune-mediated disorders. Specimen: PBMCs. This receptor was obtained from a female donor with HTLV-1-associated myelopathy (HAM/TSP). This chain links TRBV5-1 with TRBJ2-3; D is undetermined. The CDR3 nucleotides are TGCGCCAGCGGGTTAAACACAGATACGCAGTATTTT. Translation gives CASGLNTDTQYF.